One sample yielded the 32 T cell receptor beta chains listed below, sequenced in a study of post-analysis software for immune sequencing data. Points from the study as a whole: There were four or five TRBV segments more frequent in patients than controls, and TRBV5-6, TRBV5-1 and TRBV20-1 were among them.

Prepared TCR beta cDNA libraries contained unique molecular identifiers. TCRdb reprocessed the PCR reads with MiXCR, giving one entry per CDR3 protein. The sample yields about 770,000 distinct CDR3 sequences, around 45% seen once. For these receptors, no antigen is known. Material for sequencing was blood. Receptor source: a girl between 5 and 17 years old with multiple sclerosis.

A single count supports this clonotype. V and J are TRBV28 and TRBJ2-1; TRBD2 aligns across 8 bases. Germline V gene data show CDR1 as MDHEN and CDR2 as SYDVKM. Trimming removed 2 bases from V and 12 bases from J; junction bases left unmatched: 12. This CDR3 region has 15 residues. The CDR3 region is CASSLPAGEVVGQFF. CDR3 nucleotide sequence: TGTGCCAGCAGTTTACCAGCGGGAGAGGTGGTAGGGCAGTTCTTC.

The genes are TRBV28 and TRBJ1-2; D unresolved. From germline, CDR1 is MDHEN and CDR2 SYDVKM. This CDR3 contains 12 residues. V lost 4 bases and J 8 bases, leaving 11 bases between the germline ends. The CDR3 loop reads CASSYEDVGYTF. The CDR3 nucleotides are TGTGCCAGCAGTTACGAGGATGTGGGCTACACCTTC.

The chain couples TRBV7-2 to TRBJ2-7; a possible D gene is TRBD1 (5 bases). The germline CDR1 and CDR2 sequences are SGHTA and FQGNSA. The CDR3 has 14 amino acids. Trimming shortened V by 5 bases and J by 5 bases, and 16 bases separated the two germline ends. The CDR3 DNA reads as TGTGCCAGCAGCCAGACAGTTACTTTGAACGAGCAGTACTTC. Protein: CASSQTVTLNEQYF.

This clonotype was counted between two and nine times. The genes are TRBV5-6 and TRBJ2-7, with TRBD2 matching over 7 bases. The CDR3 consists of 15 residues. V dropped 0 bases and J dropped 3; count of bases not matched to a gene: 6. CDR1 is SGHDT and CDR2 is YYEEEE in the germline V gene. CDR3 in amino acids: CASSLELASFYEQYF. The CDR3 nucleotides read TGTGCCAGCAGCTTGGAACTAGCGAGTTTCTACGAGCAGTACTTC.

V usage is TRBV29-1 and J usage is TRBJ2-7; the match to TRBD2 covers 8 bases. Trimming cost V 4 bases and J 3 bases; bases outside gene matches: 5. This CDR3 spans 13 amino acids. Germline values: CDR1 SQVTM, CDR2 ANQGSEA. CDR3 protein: CSVAGTSGYEQYF. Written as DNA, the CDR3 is TGCAGCGTTGCTGGTACTAGCGGCTACGAGCAGTACTTC.

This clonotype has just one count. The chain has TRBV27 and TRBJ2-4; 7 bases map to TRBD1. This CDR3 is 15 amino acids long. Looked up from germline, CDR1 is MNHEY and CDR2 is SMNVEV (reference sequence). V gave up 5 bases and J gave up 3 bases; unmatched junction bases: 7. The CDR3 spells CASSPRQGFKNIQYF. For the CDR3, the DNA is TGTGCCAGCAGTCCGAGACAGGGCTTCAAAAACATTCAGTACTTC.

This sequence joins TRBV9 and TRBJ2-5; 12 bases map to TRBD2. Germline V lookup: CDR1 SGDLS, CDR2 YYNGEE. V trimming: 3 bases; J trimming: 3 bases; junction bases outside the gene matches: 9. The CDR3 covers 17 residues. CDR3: CASSATSGRLGEETQYF. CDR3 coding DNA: TGTGCCAGCAGCGCCACTAGCGGGAGGCTTGGAGAAGAGACCCAGTACTTC.

In DNA form, the CDR3 reads TGCAGTGCTTCCCTCGACAGGTCTCGAGAGCAGTACTTC. Encoded protein: CSASLDRSREQYF. The chain links TRBV20-1 to TRBJ2-7; D might be TRBD1 (6 bases). The CDR3 consists of 13 residues. The germline CDR1 and CDR2 sequences are DFQATT and SNEGSKA (reference sequence). V was trimmed by 5 bases and J by 7 bases, leaving 18 bases between them.

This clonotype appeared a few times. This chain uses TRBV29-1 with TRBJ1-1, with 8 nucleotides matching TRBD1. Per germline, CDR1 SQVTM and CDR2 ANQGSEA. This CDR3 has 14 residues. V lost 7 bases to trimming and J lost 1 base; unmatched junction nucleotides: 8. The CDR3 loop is CSARGDRGNTEAFF. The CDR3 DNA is TGCAGCGCGCGGGGAGACAGGGGGAACACTGAAGCTTTCTTT.

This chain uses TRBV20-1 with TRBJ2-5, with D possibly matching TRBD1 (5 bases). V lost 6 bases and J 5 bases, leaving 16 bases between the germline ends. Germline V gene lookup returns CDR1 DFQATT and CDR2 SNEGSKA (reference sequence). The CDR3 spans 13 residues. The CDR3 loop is CSARPGAWETQYF. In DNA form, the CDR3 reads TGCAGTGCCCGGCCTGGGGCGTGGGAGACCCAGTACTTC.

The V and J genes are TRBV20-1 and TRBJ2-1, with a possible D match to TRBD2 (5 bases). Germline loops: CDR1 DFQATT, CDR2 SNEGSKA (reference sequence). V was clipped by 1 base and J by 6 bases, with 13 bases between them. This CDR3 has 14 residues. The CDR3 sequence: CSARVHSSINEQFF. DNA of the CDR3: TGCAGTGCTAGAGTCCACTCTAGCATCAATGAGCAGTTCTTC.

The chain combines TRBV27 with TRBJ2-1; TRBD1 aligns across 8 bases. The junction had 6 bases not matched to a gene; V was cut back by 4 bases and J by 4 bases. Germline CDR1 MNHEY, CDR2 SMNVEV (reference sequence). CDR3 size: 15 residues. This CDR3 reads CASSSRGPGYNEQFF. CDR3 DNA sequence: TGTGCCAGCAGTTCCAGGGGGCCGGGGTACAATGAGCAGTTCTTC.

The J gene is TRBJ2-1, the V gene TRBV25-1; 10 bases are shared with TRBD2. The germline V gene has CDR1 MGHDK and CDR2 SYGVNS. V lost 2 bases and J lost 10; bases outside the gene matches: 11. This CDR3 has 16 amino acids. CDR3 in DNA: TGTGCCAGCAGTGAAAGGACTAGCGGTGGTCCAGGGGAGCAGTTCTTC. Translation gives CASSERTSGGPGEQFF.

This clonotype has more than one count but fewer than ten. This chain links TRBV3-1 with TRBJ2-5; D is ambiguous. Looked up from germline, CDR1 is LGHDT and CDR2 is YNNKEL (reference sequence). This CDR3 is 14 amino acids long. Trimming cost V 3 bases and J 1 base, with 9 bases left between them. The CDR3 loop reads CASSHYGFQETQYF. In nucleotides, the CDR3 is TGTGCCAGCAGCCATTACGGCTTCCAAGAGACCCAGTACTTC.

The CDR3 coding sequence is TGCGCCAGCAGCTTTGTTAGAGGGAGTTATCGCGGGAGGCAAGACAATGAGCAGTACTTC. This codes for CASSFVRGSYRGRQDNEQYF. The V and J genes are TRBV5-1 and TRBJ2-7, with 8 positions matching TRBD2. Germline assignment: CDR1 SGHRS and CDR2 YFSETQ. With 2 bases clipped from V and 7 bases from J, the junction kept 26 bases outside the gene matches. The CDR3 consists of 20 residues.

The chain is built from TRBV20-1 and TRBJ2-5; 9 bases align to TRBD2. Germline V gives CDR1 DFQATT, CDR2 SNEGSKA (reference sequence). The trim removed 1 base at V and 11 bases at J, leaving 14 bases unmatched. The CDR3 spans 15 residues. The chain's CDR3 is CSARVFSGSKSEQYF. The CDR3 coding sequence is TGCAGTGCTAGAGTTTTTAGCGGGAGCAAGAGTGAGCAGTACTTC.

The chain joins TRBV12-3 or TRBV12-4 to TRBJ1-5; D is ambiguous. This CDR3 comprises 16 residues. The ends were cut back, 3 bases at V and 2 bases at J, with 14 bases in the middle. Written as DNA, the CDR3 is TGTGCCAGCAGTTTGGTTACCCCGGGCGGCAATCAGCCCCAGCATTTT. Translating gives CASSLVTPGGNQPQHF.

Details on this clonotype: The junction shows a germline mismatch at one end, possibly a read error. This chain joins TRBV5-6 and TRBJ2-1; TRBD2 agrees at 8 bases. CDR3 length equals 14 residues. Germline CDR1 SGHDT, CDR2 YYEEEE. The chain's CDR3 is CAGSLVAGPNEQFF. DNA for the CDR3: TGTGCCGGCAGCCTGGTAGCGGGACCCAATGAGCAGTTCTTC. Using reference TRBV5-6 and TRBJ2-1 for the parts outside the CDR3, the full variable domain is DAGVTQSPTHLIKTRGQQVTLRCSPKSGHDTVSWYQQALGQGPQFIFQYYEEEERQRGNFPDRFSGHQFPNYSSELNVNALLLGDSALYLCAGSLVAGPNEQFFGPGTRLTVL.

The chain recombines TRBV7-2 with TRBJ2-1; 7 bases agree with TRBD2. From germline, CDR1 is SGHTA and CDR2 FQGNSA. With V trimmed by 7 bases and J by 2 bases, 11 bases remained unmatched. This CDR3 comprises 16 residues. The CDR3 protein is CASTLLAGAAYNEQFF. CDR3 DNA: TGTGCCAGCACGCTCCTGGCGGGAGCGGCCTACAATGAGCAGTTCTTC.

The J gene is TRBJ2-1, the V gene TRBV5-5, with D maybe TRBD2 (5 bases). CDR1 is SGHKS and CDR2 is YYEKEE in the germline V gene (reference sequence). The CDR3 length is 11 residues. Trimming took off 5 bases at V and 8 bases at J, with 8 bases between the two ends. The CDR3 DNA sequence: TGTGCCAGCAGGGCGCGGGATGAGCAGTTCTTC. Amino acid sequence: CASRARDEQFF.

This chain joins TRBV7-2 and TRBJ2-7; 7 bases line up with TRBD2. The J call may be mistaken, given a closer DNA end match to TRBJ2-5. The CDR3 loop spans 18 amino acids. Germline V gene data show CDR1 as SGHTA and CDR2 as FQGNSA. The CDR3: CASSQRRGVSGKEETQYF. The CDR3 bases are TGTGCCAGCAGTCAAAGAAGGGGTGTCAGCGGGAAAGAGGAGACCCAGTACTTC.

The CDR3 DNA sequence: TGCAGCGCCGGGACTAGCGGGAGTTTTACAGATACGCAGTATTTT. As protein: CSAGTSGSFTDTQYF. The chain joins TRBV29-1 to TRBJ2-3; 14 bases fit TRBD2. From germline, CDR1 is SQVTM and CDR2 ANQGSEA. Unmatched junction bases numbered 6, after V lost 7 bases and J lost 3 bases. The CDR3 runs 15 residues.

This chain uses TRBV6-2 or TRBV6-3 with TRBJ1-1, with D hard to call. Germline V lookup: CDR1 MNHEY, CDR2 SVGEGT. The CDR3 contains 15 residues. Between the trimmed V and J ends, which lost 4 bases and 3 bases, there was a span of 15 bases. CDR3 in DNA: TGTGCCAGCAGTTCAAGTTTCGGTTTGGACACTGAAGCTTTCTTT. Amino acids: CASSSSFGLDTEAFF.

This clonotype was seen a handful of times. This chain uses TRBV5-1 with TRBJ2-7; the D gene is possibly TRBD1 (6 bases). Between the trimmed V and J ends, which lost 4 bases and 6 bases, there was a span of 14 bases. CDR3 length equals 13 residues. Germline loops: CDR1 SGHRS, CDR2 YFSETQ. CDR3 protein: CASSLMTGGEQYF. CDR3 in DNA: TGCGCCAGCAGCCTTATGACAGGAGGCGAGCAGTACTTC.

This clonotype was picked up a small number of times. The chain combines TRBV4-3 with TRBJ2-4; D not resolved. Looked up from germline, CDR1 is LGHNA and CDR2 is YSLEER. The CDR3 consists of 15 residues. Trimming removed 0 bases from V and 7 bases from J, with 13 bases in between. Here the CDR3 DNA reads TGCGCCAGCAGCCAAGATTGGAACAGTCGGAACATTCAGTACTTC. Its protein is CASSQDWNSRNIQYF.

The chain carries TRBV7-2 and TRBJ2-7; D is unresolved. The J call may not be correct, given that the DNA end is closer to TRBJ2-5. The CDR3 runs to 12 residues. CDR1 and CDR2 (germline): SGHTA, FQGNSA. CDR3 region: CASSLSSKTQYF. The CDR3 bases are TGTGCCAGCAGCTTATCCAGCAAGACCCAGTACTTC.

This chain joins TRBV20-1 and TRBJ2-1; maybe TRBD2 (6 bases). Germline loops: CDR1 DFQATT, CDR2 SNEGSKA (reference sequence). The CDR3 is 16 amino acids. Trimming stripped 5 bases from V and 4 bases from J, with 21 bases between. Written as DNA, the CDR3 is TGCAGTGCTCCCTATCTAGCTATGAGCGGGTACAATGAGCAGTTCTTC. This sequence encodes CSAPYLAMSGYNEQFF.

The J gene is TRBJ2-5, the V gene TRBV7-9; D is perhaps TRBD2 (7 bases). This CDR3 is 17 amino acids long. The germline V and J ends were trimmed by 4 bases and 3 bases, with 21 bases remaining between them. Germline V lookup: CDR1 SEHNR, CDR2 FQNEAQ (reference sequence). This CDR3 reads CASSSRLGGATKETQYF. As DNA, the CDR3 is TGTGCCAGCAGCTCACGGCTTGGGGGGGCTACTAAAGAGACCCAGTACTTC.

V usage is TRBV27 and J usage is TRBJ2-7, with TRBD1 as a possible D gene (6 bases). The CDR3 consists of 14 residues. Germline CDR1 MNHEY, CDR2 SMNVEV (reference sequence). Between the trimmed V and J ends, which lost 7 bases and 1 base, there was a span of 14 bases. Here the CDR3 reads CASTTHRESYEQYF. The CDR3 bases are TGTGCCAGCACGACACACAGGGAATCCTACGAGCAGTACTTC.

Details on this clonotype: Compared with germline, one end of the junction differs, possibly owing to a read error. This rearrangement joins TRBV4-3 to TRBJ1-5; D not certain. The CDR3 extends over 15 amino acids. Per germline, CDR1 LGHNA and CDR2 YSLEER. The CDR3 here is CVSSQDRDSNQPQHF. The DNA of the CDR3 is TGCGTCAGCAGCCAAGATAGGGATAGCAATCAGCCCCAGCATTTT.

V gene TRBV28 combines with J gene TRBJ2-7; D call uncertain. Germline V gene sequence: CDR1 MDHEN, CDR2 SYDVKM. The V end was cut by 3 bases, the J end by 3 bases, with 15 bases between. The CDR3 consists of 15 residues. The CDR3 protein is CASSFPIGPDYEQYF. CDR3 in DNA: TGTGCCAGCAGTTTCCCCATCGGGCCAGACTACGAGCAGTACTTC.

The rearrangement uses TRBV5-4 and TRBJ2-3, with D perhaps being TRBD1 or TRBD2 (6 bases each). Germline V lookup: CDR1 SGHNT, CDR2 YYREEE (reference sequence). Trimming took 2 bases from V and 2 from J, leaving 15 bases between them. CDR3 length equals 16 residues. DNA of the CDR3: TGTGCCAGCAGCTTAGTGGCGGGGACACCCACAGATACGCAGTATTTT. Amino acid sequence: CASSLVAGTPTDTQYF.